A single sample gave rise to the 7 T cell receptor beta chains below, sequenced in a study of shared clonotypes between healthy human individuals. Clones were read by immunoSEQ multiplex PCR, and TCRdb kept only the in-frame ones, dropping some. This table has around 1,000,000 clones, about 80% appearing once. The sequencing sample was made of memory CD4+ T cells from PBMCs. Noted subset: CD45RA-negative fraction. The receptors originated from a man younger than 30 in good health. Some clones in this sample may be carry-over from other donors' samples.

This clone was seen once. The chain combines TRBV28 with TRBJ1-5; possible D gene TRBD1, 5 bases. The CDR3 covers 15 residues. Trimming cost V 5 bases and J 0 bases, with 11 bases left between them. Germline V gene data show CDR1 as MDHEN and CDR2 as SYDVKM. The CDR3 DNA is TGTGCCAGCAGTCGACAGAAACATAGCAATCAGCCCCAGCATTTT. Protein: CASSRQKHSNQPQHF.

The rearrangement links TRBV5-1 to TRBJ2-7; a weak D match, TRBD2 (6 bases). The CDR3 covers 14 residues. V was shortened by 0 bases and J by 4 bases, with 11 bases between the two germline ends. CDR1 is SGHRS, CDR2 YFSETQ, per germline. In nucleotides, the CDR3 is TGCGCCAGCAGCTTGGTAGCGGCTCAATACGAGCAGTACTTC. Protein sequence: CASSLVAAQYEQYF.

In DNA, the CDR3 is TGTGCCAGCAGTTACTTCCACGAGCAGTACTTC. Residues: CASSYFHEQYF. The rearrangement joins TRBV6-5 to TRBJ2-7; no clear D. The CDR3 is 11 residues long. V lost 1 base and J lost 5, with 3 bases in between. Per the germline V gene, CDR1 is MNHEY and CDR2 is SVGAGI.

This chain links TRBV5-1 with TRBJ2-1; 10 bases match TRBD1. Germline V gene data show CDR1 as SGHRS and CDR2 as YFSETQ. With 4 bases clipped from V and 8 bases from J, the junction kept 9 bases outside the gene matches. CDR3 size: 15 residues. CDR3 sequence: CASSPRDRGVDEQFF. The CDR3 bases are TGCGCCAGCAGCCCCCGGGACAGGGGAGTCGATGAGCAGTTCTTC.

V and J are TRBV29-1 and TRBJ2-7, with 7 positions matching TRBD1. The V gene end was trimmed by 2 bases and the J gene end by 11 bases; junction bases not matched to a gene: 6. Per germline, CDR1 SQVTM and CDR2 ANQGSEA. The CDR3 consists of 11 residues. Here the CDR3 reads CSVELQGRKYF. CDR3 DNA sequence: TGCAGCGTTGAACTACAGGGGCGGAAGTACTTC.

The V gene is TRBV5-1, the J gene TRBJ2-3; tentatively, D is TRBD1 (7 bases). The CDR3 is made up of 18 amino acids. CDR1 SGHRS and CDR2 YFSETQ come from the germline V gene. Deletions cut 4 bases from V and 2 bases from J, with 23 bases between. The CDR3: CASSLVALTGTATDTQYF. The CDR3 DNA reads as TGCGCCAGCAGCCTGGTGGCACTGACAGGGACTGCCACAGATACGCAGTATTTT.

The chain couples TRBV5-1 to TRBJ1-4; D perhaps matches TRBD1 (5 bases). V was pared by 1 base and J by 4 bases, with 8 bases between. Germline V lookup: CDR1 SGHRS, CDR2 YFSETQ. The CDR3 loop spans 14 amino acids. CDR3 sequence (DNA): TGCGCCAGCAGCTTGAGGGGTCTTAATGAAAAACTGTTTTTT. Translation: CASSLRGLNEKLFF. The entire variable domain, with the rest obtained from reference TRBV5-1 and TRBJ1-4, is as follows: KAGVTQTPRYLIKTRGQQVTLSCSPISGHRSVSWYQQTPGQGLQFLFEYFSETQRNKGNFPGRFSGRQFSNSRSEMNVSTLELGDSALYLCASSLRGLNEKLFFGSGTQLSVL.